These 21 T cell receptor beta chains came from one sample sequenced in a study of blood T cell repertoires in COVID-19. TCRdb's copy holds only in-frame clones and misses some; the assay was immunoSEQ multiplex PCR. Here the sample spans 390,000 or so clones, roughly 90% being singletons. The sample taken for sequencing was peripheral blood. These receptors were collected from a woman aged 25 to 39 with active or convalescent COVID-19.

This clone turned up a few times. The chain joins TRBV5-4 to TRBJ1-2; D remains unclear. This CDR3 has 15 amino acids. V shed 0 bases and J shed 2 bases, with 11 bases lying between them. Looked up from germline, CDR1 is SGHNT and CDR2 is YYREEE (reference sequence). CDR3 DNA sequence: TGTGCCAGCAGCTTGGGTACGAGTTCGAACTATGGCTACACCTTC. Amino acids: CASSLGTSSNYGYTF.

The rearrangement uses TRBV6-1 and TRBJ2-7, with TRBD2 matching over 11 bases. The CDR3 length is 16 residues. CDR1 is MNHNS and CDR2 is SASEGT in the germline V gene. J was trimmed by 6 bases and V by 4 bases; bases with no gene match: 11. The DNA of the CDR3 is TGTGCCAGCAGTGCACTAGCGGGAGCGCCTTTAGCCGAGCAGTACTTC. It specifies CASSALAGAPLAEQYF.

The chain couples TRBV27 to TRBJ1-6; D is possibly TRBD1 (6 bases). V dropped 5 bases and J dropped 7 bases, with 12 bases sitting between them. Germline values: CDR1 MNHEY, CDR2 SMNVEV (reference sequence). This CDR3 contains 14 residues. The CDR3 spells CASSLGHTNSPLHF. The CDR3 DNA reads TGTGCCAGCAGTCTGGGACACACCAATTCACCCCTCCACTTT.

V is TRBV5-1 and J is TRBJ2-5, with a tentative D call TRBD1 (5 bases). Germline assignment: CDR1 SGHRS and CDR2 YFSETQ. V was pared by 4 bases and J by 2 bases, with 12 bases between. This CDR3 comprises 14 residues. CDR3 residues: CASSPGHTQETQYF. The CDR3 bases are TGCGCCAGCAGCCCAGGACATACTCAAGAGACCCAGTACTTC.

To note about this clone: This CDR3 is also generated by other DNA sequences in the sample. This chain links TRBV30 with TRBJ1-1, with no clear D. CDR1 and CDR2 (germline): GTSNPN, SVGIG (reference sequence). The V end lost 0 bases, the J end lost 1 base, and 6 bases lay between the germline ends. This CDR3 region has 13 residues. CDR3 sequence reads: CAWSVAGNTEAFF. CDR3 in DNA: TGTGCCTGGAGTGTCGCGGGGAACACTGAAGCTTTCTTT.

CDR3 sequence (DNA): TGTGCCAGCAGCCAAACCAGGACAGTTTACAATGAGCAGTTCTTC. This sequence encodes CASSQTRTVYNEQFF. V is TRBV3-1 (or the pseudogene TRBV3-2) and J is TRBJ2-1; D might be TRBD1 (6 bases). In germline, CDR1 is LGHDT, CDR2 YNNKEL (reference sequence). The V end lost 2 bases, the J end lost 4 bases, and 12 bases lay between the germline ends. This CDR3 spans 15 amino acids.

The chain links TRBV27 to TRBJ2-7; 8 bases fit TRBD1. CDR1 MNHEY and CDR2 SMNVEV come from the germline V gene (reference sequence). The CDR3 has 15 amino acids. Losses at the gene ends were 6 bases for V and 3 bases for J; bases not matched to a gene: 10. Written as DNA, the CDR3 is TGTGCCAGCAGCCCCAGGGCAGGGGGCAACTACGAGCAGTACTTC. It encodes CASSPRAGGNYEQYF.

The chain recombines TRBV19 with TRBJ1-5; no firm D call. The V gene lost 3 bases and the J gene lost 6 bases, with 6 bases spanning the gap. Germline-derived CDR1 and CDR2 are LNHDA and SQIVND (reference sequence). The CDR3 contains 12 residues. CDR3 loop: CASSIPGQPQHF. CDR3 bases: TGTGCCAGTAGTATCCCCGGTCAGCCCCAGCATTTT.

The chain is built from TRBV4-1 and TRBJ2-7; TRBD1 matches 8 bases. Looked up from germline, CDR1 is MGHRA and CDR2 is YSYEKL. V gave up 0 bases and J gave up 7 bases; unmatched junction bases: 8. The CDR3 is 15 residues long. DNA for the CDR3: TGCGCCAGCAGCCAAGATCGGGTCAGGGGGCGGGAGCAGTACTTC. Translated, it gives CASSQDRVRGREQYF.

The CDR3 region is CASSQILAPYEQYF. DNA for the CDR3: TGTGCCAGCAGCCAAATTCTAGCGCCCTACGAGCAGTACTTC. The gene calls are TRBV6-2 or TRBV6-3 and TRBJ2-7, with D perhaps TRBD2 (6 bases). There are 14 residues in the CDR3. Germline values: CDR1 MNHEY, CDR2 SVGEGT. The V and J ends lost 6 bases and 2 bases respectively, with 14 bases between them.

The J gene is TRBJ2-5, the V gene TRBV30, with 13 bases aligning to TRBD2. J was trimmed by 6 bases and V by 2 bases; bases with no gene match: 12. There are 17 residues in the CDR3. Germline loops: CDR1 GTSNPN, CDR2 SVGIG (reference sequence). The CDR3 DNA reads TGTGCCTGGAGTCTAATTCGGACTAGCGGGAGTCAGAAGACCCAGTACTTC. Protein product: CAWSLIRTSGSQKTQYF.

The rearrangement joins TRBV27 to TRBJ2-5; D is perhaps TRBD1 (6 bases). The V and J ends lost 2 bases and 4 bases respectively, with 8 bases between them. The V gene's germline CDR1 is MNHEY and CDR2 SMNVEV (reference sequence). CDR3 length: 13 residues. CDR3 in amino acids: CASSLTGLETQYF. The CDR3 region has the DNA TGTGCCAGCAGTTTAACAGGGCTAGAGACCCAGTACTTC.

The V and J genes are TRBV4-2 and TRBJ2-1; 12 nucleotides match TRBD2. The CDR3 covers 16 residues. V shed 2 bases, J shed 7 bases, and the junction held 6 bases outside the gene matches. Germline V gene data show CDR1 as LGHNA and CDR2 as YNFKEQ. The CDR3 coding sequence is TGTGCCAGCAGCCAACAGACTAGCGGGGGTTGGAATGAGCAGTTCTTC. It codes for CASSQQTSGGWNEQFF.

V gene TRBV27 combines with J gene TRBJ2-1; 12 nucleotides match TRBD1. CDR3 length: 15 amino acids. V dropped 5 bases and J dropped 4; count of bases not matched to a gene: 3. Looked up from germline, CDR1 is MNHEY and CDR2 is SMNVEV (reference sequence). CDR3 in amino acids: CASSRGQGAYNEQFF. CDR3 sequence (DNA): TGTGCCAGCAGTCGGGGACAGGGGGCTTACAATGAGCAGTTCTTC.

The CDR3 coding sequence is TGTGCCAGTAGGGGGGGGACTAGCGGGAGAAGTGAGCAGTTCTTC. It specifies CASRGGTSGRSEQFF. The V and J genes are TRBV19 and TRBJ2-1; 14 bases line up with TRBD2. The CDR3 covers 15 residues. Germline assignment: CDR1 LNHDA and CDR2 SQIVND (reference sequence). The ends lost 6 bases at V and 9 bases at J; junction bases unmatched: 7.

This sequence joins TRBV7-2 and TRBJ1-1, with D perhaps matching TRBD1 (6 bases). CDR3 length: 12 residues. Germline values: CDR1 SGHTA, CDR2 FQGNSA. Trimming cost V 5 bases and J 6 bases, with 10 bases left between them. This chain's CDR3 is CASSIGTPEAFF. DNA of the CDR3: TGTGCCAGCAGCATCGGGACACCTGAAGCTTTCTTT.

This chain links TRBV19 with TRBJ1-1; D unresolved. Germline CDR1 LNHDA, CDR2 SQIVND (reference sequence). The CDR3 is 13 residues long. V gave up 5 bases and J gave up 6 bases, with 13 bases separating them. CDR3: CASSLQWSAEAFF. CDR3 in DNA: TGTGCCAGTAGTCTTCAATGGTCGGCTGAAGCTTTCTTT.

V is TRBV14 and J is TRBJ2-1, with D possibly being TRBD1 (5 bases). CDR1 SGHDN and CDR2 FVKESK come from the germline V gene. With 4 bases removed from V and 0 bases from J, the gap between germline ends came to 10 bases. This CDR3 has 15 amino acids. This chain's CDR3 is CASSRGRDSYNEQFF. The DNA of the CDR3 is TGTGCCAGCAGCCGGGGCAGGGACTCCTACAATGAGCAGTTCTTC.

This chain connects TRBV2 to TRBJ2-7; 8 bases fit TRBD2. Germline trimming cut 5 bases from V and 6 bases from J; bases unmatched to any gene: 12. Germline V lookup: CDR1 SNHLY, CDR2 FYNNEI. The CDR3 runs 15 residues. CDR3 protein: CASSTLAGPAGEQYF. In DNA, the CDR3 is TGTGCCAGCAGTACATTAGCGGGACCGGCCGGCGAGCAGTACTTC.

CDR3: CASSLDTFEVGYTF. CDR3 coding DNA: TGTGCCAGCAGCCTGGACACGTTCGAAGTGGGCTACACCTTC. The gene calls are TRBV5-6 and TRBJ1-2; D perhaps matches TRBD1 (5 bases). The V gene's germline CDR1 is SGHDT and CDR2 YYEEEE. V was trimmed by 4 bases and J by 8 bases, leaving 18 bases between them. CDR3 length equals 14 residues.

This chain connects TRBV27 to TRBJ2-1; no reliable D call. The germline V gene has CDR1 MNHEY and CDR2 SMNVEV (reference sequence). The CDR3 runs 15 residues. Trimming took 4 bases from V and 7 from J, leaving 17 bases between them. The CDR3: CASSYPRMGQNEQFF. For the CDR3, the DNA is TGTGCCAGCAGTTACCCCAGGATGGGCCAGAATGAGCAGTTCTTC.